This record concerns one T cell receptor (beta chain) sequence. This specimen comes from a study of T cell responses to AZD1222 COVID-19 vaccine. Per germline, CDR1 SGHKS and CDR2 YYEKEE (reference sequence). Trimming cost V 0 bases and J 0 bases; bases outside gene matches: 2. The CDR3 has 16 amino acids. The repertoire was sequenced with immunoSEQ multiplex PCR; TCRdb's copy has only in-frame clones and lacks some. The data show about 120,000 clones, just over 90% seen once. Here the sequenced sample was peripheral blood, taken on day 0 of AZD1222 vaccination. This chain connects TRBV5-5 to TRBJ2-2, with 7 nucleotides matching TRBD2. The clonotype originates from an adult in good health. CDR3 loop: CASSLVGGTNTGELFF. CDR3 nucleotide sequence: TGTGCCAGCAGCTTGGTCGGGGGGACGAACACCGGGGAGCTGTTTTTT.